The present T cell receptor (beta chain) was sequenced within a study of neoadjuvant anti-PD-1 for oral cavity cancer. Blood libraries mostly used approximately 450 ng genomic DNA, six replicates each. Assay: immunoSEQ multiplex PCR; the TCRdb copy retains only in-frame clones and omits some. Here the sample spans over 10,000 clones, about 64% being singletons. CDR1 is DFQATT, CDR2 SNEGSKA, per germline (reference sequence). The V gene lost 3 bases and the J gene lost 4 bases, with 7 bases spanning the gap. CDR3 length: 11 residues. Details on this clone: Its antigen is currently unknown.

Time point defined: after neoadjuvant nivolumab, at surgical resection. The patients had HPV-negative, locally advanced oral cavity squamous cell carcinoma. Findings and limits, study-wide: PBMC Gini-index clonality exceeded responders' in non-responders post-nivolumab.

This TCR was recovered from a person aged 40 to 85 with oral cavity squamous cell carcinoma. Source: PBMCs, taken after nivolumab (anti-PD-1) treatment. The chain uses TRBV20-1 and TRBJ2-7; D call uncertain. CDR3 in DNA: TGCAGTGCTAGCGCTCGATACGAGCAGTACTTC. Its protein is CSASARYEQYF.